Each of the 11 T cell receptor beta chains below was sequenced from the same sample in a study of T cells in Graves' hyperthyroidism and ophthalmopathy. Template material for amplifying TCR beta CDR3 regions consisted of RNA transcripts. HTBI primers drove first-round RT-PCR of the TCR CDR3. MiXCR, applied by TCRdb to the multiplex PCR reads, yields one record per CDR3 protein. The table has around 600,000 distinct CDR3 sequences, 16% seen once. Sequenced: blood. These receptors originate from a woman in her 40s with Graves' ophthalmopathy.

This chain joins TRBV3-1 and TRBJ1-2; the D is unclear. With 5 bases removed from V and 6 bases from J, the gap between germline ends came to 13 bases. The CDR3 is made up of 13 amino acids. Germline CDR1 is LGHDT and CDR2 is YNNKEL (reference sequence). The CDR3 spells CASSSSAWDGYTF. The CDR3 bases are TGTGCCAGCAGCTCAAGTGCGTGGGATGGCTACACCTTC.

This clonotype occurred many times. The chain joins TRBV9 to TRBJ1-5; the D gene is possibly TRBD1 (6 bases). The CDR3 sequence is 16 residues long. Trimming took off 0 bases at V and 0 bases at J, with 10 bases between the two ends. Germline-derived CDR1 and CDR2 are SGDLS and YYNGEE. The CDR3 spells CASSVGGTNSNQPQHF. The CDR3 coding sequence is TGTGCCAGCAGCGTAGGAGGGACAAATAGCAATCAGCCCCAGCATTTT.

The CDR3 here is CASSDRAGTSDTQYF. The CDR3 nucleotides are TGTGCCAGCAGTGATAGAGCCGGGACTTCAGATACGCAGTATTTT. The chain is built from TRBV6-4 and TRBJ2-3, with D possibly matching TRBD2 (6 bases). Germline values: CDR1 MRHNA, CDR2 SNTAGT. This CDR3 contains 15 residues. V was pared by 3 bases and J by 4 bases, with 14 bases between.

Ten or more counts support this clonotype. The chain uses TRBV2 and TRBJ2-1, with 9 bases identical to TRBD2. The CDR3 is made up of 15 amino acids. Germline lookup yields CDR1 SNHLY and CDR2 FYNNEI. Trimming cost V 5 bases and J 3 bases; bases outside gene matches: 5. CDR3 protein: CASSSGTSYYNEQFF. The CDR3 region has the DNA TGTGCCAGCAGTTCCGGGACTAGCTACTACAATGAGCAGTTCTTC.

The chain has TRBV27 and TRBJ2-5, with 7 bases aligning to TRBD2. This CDR3 region has 15 residues. Per germline, CDR1 MNHEY and CDR2 SMNVEV (reference sequence). J gave up 2 bases and V 4 bases, and 7 bases lay outside the gene matches. The CDR3 nucleotides read TGTGCCAGCAGTTCCCCTAGCGGATCACAAGAGACCCAGTACTTC. This encodes CASSSPSGSQETQYF.

This clonotype came up many times. The V and J genes are TRBV28 and TRBJ2-5; D assignment may be TRBD1 or TRBD2 (5 bases each). CDR3 length equals 13 residues. Germline V CDR1 and CDR2: MDHEN, SYDVKM. With 3 bases removed from V and 7 bases from J, the gap between germline ends came to 12 bases. The CDR3 coding sequence is TGTGCCAGCAGTTTGGGCCAGGGACGGACCCAGTACTTC. It yields the protein CASSLGQGRTQYF.

V gene TRBV3-1 combines with J gene TRBJ2-1; D is uncertain. The CDR3 contains 13 residues. V was pared by 6 bases and J by 5 bases, with 11 bases between. Germline V gene lookup returns CDR1 LGHDT and CDR2 YNNKEL (reference sequence). CDR3 DNA: TGTGCCAGCAGGTTGACACCGCACAATGAGCAGTTCTTC. This codes for CASRLTPHNEQFF.

For this clonotype: A clone one base away is much larger, so this may be a read error. The V call is TRBV20-1, the J call TRBJ2-5; possible D gene TRBD2, 6 bases. CDR1 and CDR2 (germline): DFQATT, SNEGSKA (reference sequence). Trimming removed 6 bases at V and 7 bases at J, with 15 bases between. CDR3 length: 12 residues. CDR3 residues: CSARRGFGTQYF. The CDR3 bases are TGCAGTGCCAGACGGGGGTTCGGGACCCAGTACTTC.

The sample holds many counts of this clonotype. The rearrangement uses TRBV3-1 and TRBJ1-1, with a possible D match to TRBD1 (6 bases). Germline V gives CDR1 LGHDT, CDR2 YNNKEL (reference sequence). This CDR3 is 14 amino acids long. The germline V and J ends were trimmed by 5 bases and 6 bases, with 16 bases remaining between them. The CDR3 here is CASSWGAGTAEAFF. The DNA for the CDR3 is TGTGCCAGCAGCTGGGGGGCAGGAACGGCTGAAGCTTTCTTT.

This clonotype was observed many times. The chain has TRBV11-2 and TRBJ2-5; D unclear. Germline lookup yields CDR1 SGHAT and CDR2 FQNNGV. V lost 3 bases and J lost 2, with 7 bases in between. This CDR3 is 13 amino acids long. The CDR3 DNA reads as TGTGCCAGCAGCTTCAACACTCAAGAGACCCAGTACTTC. Translating it yields CASSFNTQETQYF. Filled out from reference TRBV11-2 and TRBJ2-5, the complete variable domain reads EAGVAQSPRYKIIEKRQSVAFWCNPISGHATLYWYQQILGQGPKLLIQFQNNGVVDDSQLPKDRFSAERLKGVDSTLKIQPAKLEDSAVYLCASSFNTQETQYFGPGTRLLVL.

The CDR3: CASSSGTGGTGYTF. The CDR3 DNA reads as TGTGCCAGCAGTTCCGGGACAGGGGGGACTGGCTACACCTTC. The chain joins TRBV27 to TRBJ1-2; 11 bases fit TRBD1. The germline V gene encodes CDR1 MNHEY and CDR2 SMNVEV (reference sequence). This CDR3 is 14 amino acids long. V shed 4 bases and J 7 bases; nucleotides not matched to a gene: 5.